This TCR beta chain comes out of a study of T cells in Graves' hyperthyroidism and ophthalmopathy. Study summary: Pretreatment peripheral blood was obtained at initial diagnosis.

Per the germline V gene, CDR1 is KGHDR and CDR2 is SFDVKD. With 6 bases removed from V and 7 bases from J, the gap between germline ends came to 15 bases. This CDR3 has 13 residues. The study, taken as a whole, reports: Through a model of 13 V-J features, ophthalmopathy was separated from stable hyperthyroidism. Blood held most thyroid clonotypes expanded above 0.001 frequency.

Researchers took RNA transcripts and amplified the TCR beta CDR3 regions from them. The HTBI primer set drove a first-round RT-PCR of the TCR CDR3. TCRdb fed the multiplex PCR reads into MiXCR, producing one record per CDR3 protein. Among 330,000 or so distinct CDR3 sequences, 15% to 20% were seen once, and the ten largest hold about 35%. Worth noting for this clonotype: Its antigen is unknown.

Sequenced sample: blood. The rearrangement joins TRBV24-1 to TRBJ2-7, with D unresolved. The receptor's source is a man over 45 with Graves' ophthalmopathy. The CDR3 loop is CATSLPSAPEQYF. The CDR3 region has the DNA TGTGCCACCAGTCTACCCAGCGCCCCGGAGCAGTACTTC.